This TCR beta chain was recorded in a study of T-cell reconstitution after alpha-beta-depleted transplantation in children. After removal of 6 bases from V and 14 bases from J, the junction contained 7 bases not matched to a gene. The CDR3 runs to 13 residues. The V gene's germline CDR1 is SGHAT and CDR2 FQNNGV. Preparing the TCRbeta library involved the use of unique molecular identifiers. TCRdb re-called the PCR reads through MiXCR, storing one row per CDR3 protein. The data hold around 500,000 distinct CDR3 sequences, with 20% to 25% observed a single time. This clonotype was counted a few times. This specimen was PBMCs, mostly from graft donor cells, taken 360 days after TCRalphabeta/CD19-depleted stem cell transplant. The sequence was obtained from a boy under two years old who had a stem cell transplant for acute myeloid leukemia, so the T cells may come from the graft donor. J is TRBJ2-1 and V is TRBV11-2; 13 nucleotides match TRBD2. The CDR3 loop is CASRPGTSGAEFF. The CDR3 DNA follows: TGTGCCAGCAGACCCGGGACTAGCGGGGCCGAGTTCTTC.